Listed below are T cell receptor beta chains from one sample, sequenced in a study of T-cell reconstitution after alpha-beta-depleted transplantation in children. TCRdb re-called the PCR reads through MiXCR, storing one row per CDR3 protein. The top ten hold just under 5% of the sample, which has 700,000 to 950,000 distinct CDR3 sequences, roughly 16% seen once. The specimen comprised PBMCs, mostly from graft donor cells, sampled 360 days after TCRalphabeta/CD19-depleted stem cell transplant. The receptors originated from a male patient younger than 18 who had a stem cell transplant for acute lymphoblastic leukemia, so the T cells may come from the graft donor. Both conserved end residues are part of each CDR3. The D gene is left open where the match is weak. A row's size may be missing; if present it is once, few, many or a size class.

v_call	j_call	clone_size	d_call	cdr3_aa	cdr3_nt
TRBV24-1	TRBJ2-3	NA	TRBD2	CATSQPSGRKADTQYF	TGTGCCACCAGCCAACCCAGCGGGAGGAAGGCAGATACGCAGTATTTT
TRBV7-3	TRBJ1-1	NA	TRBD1	CASSLHLARTGRGGTEAFF	TGTGCCAGCAGCCTCCACTTGGCTCGGACAGGGAGGGGGGGGACTGAAGCTTTCTTT
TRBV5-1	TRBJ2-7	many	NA	CASSLAHTSYEQYF	TGCGCCAGCAGCTTGGCCCACACCTCCTACGAGCAGTACTTC
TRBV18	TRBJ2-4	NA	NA	CASSPPEIAGNIQYF	TGTGCCAGCTCACCACCGGAAATAGCAGGAAACATTCAGTACTTC
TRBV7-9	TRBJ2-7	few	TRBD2	CASSLGETSGRPYEQYF	TGTGCCAGCAGCTTAGGAGAAACTAGCGGGAGACCCTACGAGCAGTACTTC
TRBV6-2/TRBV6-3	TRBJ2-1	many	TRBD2	CASSSLLAGVKWQFF	TGTGCCAGCAGTTCCTTACTAGCGGGAGTCAAGTGGCAGTTCTTC
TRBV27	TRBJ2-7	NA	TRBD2	CASTRLAGGRSYEQYF	TGTGCCAGCACCAGACTAGCGGGAGGTCGGAGCTACGAGCAGTACTTC
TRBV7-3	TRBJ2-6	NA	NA	CASSTQRGANVLTF	TGTGCCAGCAGCACCCAGAGGGGGGCCAACGTCCTGACTTTC
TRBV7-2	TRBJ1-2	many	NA	CASSLGGVNYGYTF	TGTGCCAGCAGCTTAGGGGGGGTTAACTATGGCTACACCTTC
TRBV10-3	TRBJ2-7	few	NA	CAIGPSSPYEQYF	TGTGCCATCGGACCTAGCAGCCCCTACGAGCAGTACTTC
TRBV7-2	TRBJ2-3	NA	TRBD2	CASSFWGRGPSTQYF	TGTGCCAGCAGCTTCTGGGGGAGGGGACCCAGTACGCAGTATTTT
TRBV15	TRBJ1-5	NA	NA	CATSSWRGVSNQPQHF	TGTGCCACCAGCAGCTGGCGGGGGGTGAGCAATCAGCCCCAGCATTTT
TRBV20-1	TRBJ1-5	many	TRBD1	CSAHPGQGVVSQPQHF	TGCAGTGCCCACCCCGGGCAGGGGGTGGTTAGTCAGCCCCAGCATTTT
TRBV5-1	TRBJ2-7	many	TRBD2	CASSLRAGGTYEQYF	TGCGCCAGCAGCTTAAGAGCGGGAGGGACCTACGAGCAGTACTTC